Below, 12 T cell receptor beta chains from the same sample are listed, as sequenced in a study of human T cells and chemical hapten exposure. TCRdb passed the RACE reads through MiXCR, listing each CDR3 protein once. The table lists tens of thousands of distinct CDR3 sequences, about 8.9% of them singletons. As to time point: pre-sensitization, week 0. Indicated treatment: therapeutic diphenylcyclopropenone sensitization with weekly scalp DPC. Sequenced here: whole blood, sampled in connection with sensitization to the hapten diphenylcyclopropenone (DPC). These receptors were obtained from a woman aged 40 to 49 with alopecia areata. Some clones in this sample may be carry-over from other donors' samples.

This clonotype was seen ten or more times. The V call is TRBV7-6, the J call TRBJ2-2; 11 bases are shared with TRBD2. The CDR3 totals 17 residues. The V and J ends lost 5 bases and 6 bases, in that order; junction bases with no gene match: 11. CDR1 and CDR2 (germline): SGHVS, FNYEAQ. The CDR3 loop reads CASSPRLAGYVAGELFF. The CDR3 bases are TGTGCCAGCAGCCCCAGACTAGCGGGGTATGTTGCCGGGGAGCTGTTTTTT.

This clonotype has a handful of counts. CDR3 coding DNA: TGTGCCAGCAGCTTAGGGGACGCTAGCGGGGGGGCTAGCACAGATACGCAGTATTTT. Translated, it gives CASSLGDASGGASTDTQYF. The rearrangement uses TRBV7-8 and TRBJ2-3, with 12 bases that match TRBD2. The CDR3 consists of 19 residues. After removal of 1 base from V and 0 bases from J, the junction contained 8 bases not matched to a gene. Germline loops: CDR1 SGHVS, CDR2 FQNEAQ.

This clonotype was detected ten times or more. The chain employs TRBV20-1 and TRBJ2-7; TRBD1 matches 7 bases. The germline gives CDR1 DFQATT, CDR2 SNEGSKA (reference sequence). The CDR3 has 15 amino acids. V gave up 7 bases and J gave up 5 bases; unmatched junction bases: 17. In DNA form, the CDR3 reads TGCAGTGAGTCCGACAGGGCTGGGGGCGGAGACGAGCAGTACTTC. It translates to CSESDRAGGGDEQYF.

CDR3 bases: TGTGCCAGCAGTTACTTATCCCCCAGAGGCGGGGATGGCTACACCTTC. This sequence encodes CASSYLSPRGGDGYTF. The rearrangement joins TRBV6-5 to TRBJ1-2, with D uncertain. V lost 1 base and J 6 bases, leaving 18 bases between the germline ends. The V gene's germline CDR1 is MNHEY and CDR2 SVGAGI. This CDR3 contains 16 residues.

This clonotype has a handful of counts. The chain uses TRBV11-2 and TRBJ2-4; 10 bases line up with TRBD2. V shed 5 bases, J shed 7 bases, and the junction held 11 bases outside the gene matches. Germline V gives CDR1 SGHAT, CDR2 FQNNGV. This CDR3 has 16 residues. This CDR3 reads CASSPRTSGGLNIQYF. The DNA of the CDR3 is TGTGCCAGCAGCCCAAGGACTAGCGGAGGATTGAACATTCAGTACTTC.

This chain joins TRBV5-1 and TRBJ2-1; 8 bases agree with TRBD2. The germline gives CDR1 SGHRS, CDR2 YFSETQ. The CDR3 has 14 amino acids. V dropped 4 bases and J dropped 7; count of bases not matched to a gene: 7. CDR3 amino acids: CASSRRGGRNEQFF. CDR3 coding DNA: TGCGCCAGCAGCCGCCGGGGGGGCCGGAATGAGCAGTTCTTC. The variable domain in full, with the rest retrieved from reference TRBV5-1 and TRBJ2-1, is KAGVTQTPRYLIKTRGQQVTLSCSPISGHRSVSWYQQTPGQGLQFLFEYFSETQRNKGNFPGRFSGRQFSNSRSEMNVSTLELGDSALYLCASSRRGGRNEQFFGPGTRLTVL.

The chain recombines TRBV11-2 with TRBJ2-5; 15 bases align to TRBD2. The V gene's germline CDR1 is SGHAT and CDR2 FQNNGV. The trim removed 3 bases at V and 8 bases at J, leaving 13 bases unmatched. The CDR3 contains 18 residues. The CDR3 DNA reads as TGTGCCAGCAGCTTCCCACTCCCTCCGGGACTAGCGGGGGGAACCCAGTACTTC. Its protein product is CASSFPLPPGLAGGTQYF.

As regards this clonotype: Given a much more abundant clone one base away, this may be a read error. The rearrangement links TRBV7-2 to TRBJ1-2; no clear D gene. Trimming removed 2 bases from V and 8 bases from J, with 12 bases in between. CDR3 size: 13 residues. Germline values: CDR1 SGHTA, CDR2 FQGNSA. CDR3 in amino acids: CASSLSPPRGYTF. CDR3 DNA sequence: TGTGCCAGCAGCTTAAGCCCCCCTAGGGGCTACACCTTC. The complete variable domain, with remaining parts taken from reference TRBV7-2 and TRBJ1-2, reads GAGVSQSPSNKVTEKGKDVELRCDPISGHTALYWYRQSLGQGLEFLIYFQGNSAPDKSGLPSDRFSAERTGGSVSTLTIQRTQQEDSAVYLCASSLSPPRGYTFGSGTRLTVV.

This clonotype occurred many times. The V call is TRBV6-2 or TRBV6-3, the J call TRBJ2-3; 13 positions match TRBD2. V trimming: 5 bases; J trimming: 2 bases; junction bases outside the gene matches: 4. Germline V lookup: CDR1 MNHEY, CDR2 SVGEGT. This CDR3 has 16 residues. In DNA form, the CDR3 reads TGTGCCAGCAGTCTAGGACTAGCGGGGGCCACAGATACGCAGTATTTT. Amino acids: CASSLGLAGATDTQYF.

This clonotype appeared many times. The J gene is TRBJ1-5, the V gene TRBV12-3 or TRBV12-4; 7 bases are a match to TRBD1. V was pared by 3 bases and J by 6 bases, with 2 bases of the junction left unmatched. The CDR3 length is 13 residues. The CDR3 here is CASSFRQGQPQHF. In DNA, the CDR3 is TGTGCCAGCAGTTTCCGACAGGGTCAGCCCCAGCATTTT.

This chain joins TRBV5-5 and TRBJ1-5; 9 bases are shared with TRBD1. J was trimmed by 2 bases and V by 4 bases; bases with no gene match: 10. Per germline, CDR1 SGHKS and CDR2 YYEKEE (reference sequence). The CDR3 is 17 residues long. CDR3 sequence: CASSPKQGAAGNQPQHF. The CDR3 coding sequence is TGTGCCAGCAGCCCGAAACAGGGGGCAGCGGGCAATCAGCCCCAGCATTTT.

The CDR3 DNA reads TGTGCCAGCAGAACCCAGGCGGGGGCGAGCGGGGAGCTGTTTTTT. Translation: CASRTQAGASGELFF. The chain recombines TRBV27 with TRBJ2-2, with D maybe TRBD2 (7 bases). This CDR3 is built from 15 residues. Germline assignment: CDR1 MNHEY and CDR2 SMNVEV (reference sequence). V shed 6 bases and J shed 7 bases, with 18 bases lying between them.